This TCR beta chain was found in a study of T-cell memory formation after mild COVID-19. Study-level points and caveats: A subset of responding clones appeared in pre-infection memory, suggesting cross-reactive memory joined.

Trimming took off 5 bases at V and 7 bases at J, with 14 bases between the two ends. Germline loops: CDR1 MGHRA, CDR2 YSYEKL. CDR3 length: 13 amino acids. At least ten counts were recorded for this clonotype. Its matching antigen is unknown. TCRdb reprocessed the 5' RACE reads with MiXCR, giving one entry per CDR3 protein. The sample contains roughly 130,000 distinct CDR3 sequences, around 15% of which appear only once. The sample comprised PBMCs or a T cell subset sorted from them (not recorded which). This rearrangement joins TRBV4-1 to TRBJ1-1; weak D call: TRBD1 (6 bases). The receptor was derived from a man between 18 and 29 years old who had mild COVID-19 (a few samples of this study predate the infection). Cell type and time point are not known. The chain's CDR3 is CASSKRQEYEAFF. Here the CDR3 DNA reads TGCGCCAGCAGCAAGAGACAGGAGTATGAAGCTTTCTTT.